The entry below gives a single T cell receptor (beta chain) sequence along with its context. This clone's antigen is unknown. Base qualities are missing; no much larger clone stands one base away. The data derive from a study of chemoradiotherapy in HPV16-positive cancers (dated by TCRdb to 2022 to 2024). A note on the overall study: Candidate HPV-specific T-cell clones and common TCR motifs were defined by functional T-cell assays performed on cells from two HPV16-positive patients. The study set out to ask whether T-cell immunity against the HPV oncoproteins E6 and E7 changes over the course of chemoradiotherapy and whether that immunity affects survival. TCR repertoires from roughly 87 patients with HPV-related cancers were then used to track the candidate HPV-specific TCRs and motifs.

V trim: 3 bases; J trim: 3 bases; unmatched bases: 4. CDR1 and CDR2 are read off the germline V gene as SGDLS and YYNGEE. From the cysteine up to the phenylalanine, the CDR3 has a length of 14 residues. Of all the DNA, just the CDR3 is kept, 42 bases in frame from base 1. Broad study findings and their caveats: The survival association was reported for HPV16-positive patients, and the functional definition of HPV-specific T cells was derived from only a couple of HPV16-positive patients. Expansion of candidate HPV-specific clones and E7-related TCR motifs was observed in the tumor microenvironment during treatment, whereas no such expansion was observed for non-HPV-specific T cells. In HPV16-positive patients, expansion of HPV-responsive T cells during chemoradiotherapy was associated with improved recurrence-free survival.

Receptor amplification or capture employed the immunoSEQ multiplex PCR assay. TCRdb retrieved this table from immuneACCESS and kept in-frame rearrangements only. Not all clones are present; in checked studies, unresolved V genes account for under half, and no reason is known for the remainder. The sample has several hundred clones on record, around 91% of them singletons. The ten largest clones represent around 15% of the sample. Repertoires were sampled repeatedly over the course of chemoradiotherapy, so clonal expansion could be followed in the tumor microenvironment. Sample: tumor tissue, taken from a patient who underwent chemoradiotherapy. The rearrangement joined TRBV9 to TRBJ2-5; TRBD2 lines up with 8 middle nucleotides. The origin of this receptor is a human donor with HPV-associated anogenital cancer. The nucleotide sequence is TGTGCCAGCAGCGCCCCAGCGGGGGAAGAGACCCAGTACTTC. It is translated as CASSAPAGEETQYF. With all but the CDR3 taken from the reference TRBV9 and TRBJ2-5 genes, the full variable domain is: DSGVTQTPKHLITATGQRVTLRCSPRSGDLSVYWYQQSLDQGLQFLIQYYNGEERAKGNILERFSAQQFPDLHSELNLSSLELGDSALYFCASSAPAGEETQYFGPGTRLLVL.